A selection of T cell receptor beta chains follows, all from one sample in a study of post-analysis software for immune sequencing data. TCRdb recomputed calls from the PCR reads with MiXCR, one row per CDR3 protein. Here the sample spans 740,000 or so distinct CDR3 sequences, 53% being singletons. The specimen was blood. Receptors were obtained from a girl under 18 with multiple sclerosis. The conserved cysteine and the conserved F or W are not part of the CDR3 here. Each record gives: J gene, V gene, clone size, CDR3 protein. Clone size is stated in some rows and not others, as once, few, many or a class when expanded.

J gene: TRBJ2-6; V gene: TRBV4-1; clone size: .; CDR3 protein: ASSQDSGGFPTGANVLT
J gene: TRBJ2-7; V gene: TRBV4-1; clone size: few; CDR3 protein: PQQLLPRLRGYEQY
J gene: TRBJ2-3; V gene: TRBV5-1; clone size: .; CDR3 protein: ASSLADGRAADTQY
J gene: TRBJ1-1; V gene: TRBV4-1; clone size: .; CDR3 protein: ASSYSSGTEAF
J gene: TRBJ2-7; V gene: TRBV24-1; clone size: .; CDR3 protein: ATSDSGGYEQY
J gene: TRBJ2-7; V gene: TRBV28; clone size: few; CDR3 protein: ASSGAGTVIYEQY
J gene: TRBJ1-2; V gene: TRBV20-1; clone size: .; CDR3 protein: SATPGEVLYGYT
J gene: TRBJ2-5; V gene: TRBV4-1; clone size: .; CDR3 protein: ASSQAQHEETQY
J gene: TRBJ1-6; V gene: TRBV29-1; clone size: few; CDR3 protein: SVGGYNSPLH
J gene: TRBJ2-7; V gene: TRBV7-9; clone size: .; CDR3 protein: ASSLASLRSSYEQY
J gene: .; V gene: TRBV12-3/TRBV12-4; clone size: .; CDR3 protein: ASSFPSGGQETQY
J gene: TRBJ1-1; V gene: TRBV10-3; clone size: .; CDR3 protein: AISDGGQSKAF
J gene: TRBJ1-2; V gene: TRBV20-1; clone size: once; CDR3 protein: SARLGTAGVQANYGYT
J gene: TRBJ2-7; V gene: TRBV29-1; clone size: .; CDR3 protein: SIRLAGDSYEQY
J gene: TRBJ1-5; V gene: TRBV5-1; clone size: many; CDR3 protein: ASSLGQGVNQPQH
J gene: TRBJ2-7; V gene: TRBV15; clone size: .; CDR3 protein: ATSRDPREQGGTYEQY
J gene: TRBJ2-3; V gene: TRBV20-1; clone size: few; CDR3 protein: SAIRPGPRSGADTQY